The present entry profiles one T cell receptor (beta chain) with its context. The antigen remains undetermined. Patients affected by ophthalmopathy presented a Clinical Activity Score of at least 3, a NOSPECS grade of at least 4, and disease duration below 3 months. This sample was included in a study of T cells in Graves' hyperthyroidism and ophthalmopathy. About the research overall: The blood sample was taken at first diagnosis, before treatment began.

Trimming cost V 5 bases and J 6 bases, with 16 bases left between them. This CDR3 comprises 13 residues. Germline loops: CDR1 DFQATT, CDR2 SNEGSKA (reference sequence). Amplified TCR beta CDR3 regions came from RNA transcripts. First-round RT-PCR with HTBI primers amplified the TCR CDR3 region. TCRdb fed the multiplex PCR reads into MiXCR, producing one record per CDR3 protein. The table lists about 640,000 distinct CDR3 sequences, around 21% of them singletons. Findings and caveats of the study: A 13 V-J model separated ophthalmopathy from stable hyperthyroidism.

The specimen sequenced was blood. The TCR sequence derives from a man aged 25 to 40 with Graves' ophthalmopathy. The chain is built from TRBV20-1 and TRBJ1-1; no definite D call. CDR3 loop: CSAGSERNAEAFF. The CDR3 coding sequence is TGCAGTGCTGGGTCCGAAAGGAATGCTGAAGCTTTCTTT.